Sequencing of this TCR beta chain was carried out in a study of control samples from healthy donors and cancer patients. Germline V CDR1 and CDR2: WNHNN, SYGVQD (reference sequence). The CDR3 loop spans 13 amino acids. The V end was cut by 2 bases, the J end by 6 bases, with 11 bases between. Clones were sequenced by immunoSEQ multiplex PCR, and TCRdb holds only the in-frame ones, with some missing. The sample has 150,000 to 200,000 clones; around 94% are singletons. The sequence was obtained from a man aged 30 to 45 in good health. J is TRBJ2-7 and V is TRBV10-1; tentatively, D is TRBD2 (5 bases). Input material: blood. The CDR3, as DNA: TGCGCCAGCAGTGAGACTAGACGGGCCGAGCAGTACTTC. Protein: CASSETRRAEQYF.